This T cell receptor (beta chain) was retrieved from a study of blood T cell repertoires in COVID-19 (dated by TCRdb to 2018 to 2021). General notes on the study: Samples covering the acute and convalescent phases of COVID-19 were provided by collaborators in the United States, Italy and Spain. Samples were obtained from the ongoing ImmuneRACE study (first 160 participants) and from some 1,200 subjects provided by 6 global collaborators. Sample metadata almost always included a de-identified subject ID, COVID-19 status, age in years and sex. The repertoires were released in a freely available public database meant as a resource for research on the immune response to SARS-CoV-2. Deeply sampled blood TCRbeta repertoires from subjects exposed to, actively infected with, or recovered from COVID-19 were included in the dataset. The material from the prospective study consisted of cDNA or gDNA derived from T cells, B-cell-depleted T cells, or PBMCs. Where available, HLA class I and class II types were obtained from metadata supplied by the sample provider rather than from assay-based typing.

The immunoSEQ Assay, a bias-controlled multiplex PCR, was used to amplify TCRbeta CDR3 regions from genomic DNA. In the source study's methods: The number of nucleated cells in each sample was estimated by amplification of reference gene primers within the assay. To quantify the absolute abundance of each unique TCRbeta CDR3 rearrangement, sequence reads were collapsed and filtered. For each sample, productive Simpson clonality was calculated by taking the square root of Simpson's diversity index across productive rearrangements. TCRdb stores this immuneACCESS table with in-frame sequences only. Part of the clones is absent; in the studies checked, under half of the shortfall reflects unresolved V genes, and no reason is known for the rest. That table is the source of V, J and clone size, and D and trimming were worked out from the DNA. The table for this sample lists 150,000 to 200,000 clones; more than 75% of them were counted only once. The leading ten clones occupy roughly 17% of the sample.

The CDR3 spans 15 residues, from the cysteine through the phenylalanine. Only the CDR3 region is kept as DNA, spanning 45 bases read in frame from base 1. V drops 1 base and J drops 6 bases, leaving 15 bases in between. Via the germline V gene, CDR1 is SGHVS and CDR2 FQNEAQ. Only a few counts were recorded for this clone. Its antigen specificity is not known. No per-base quality is available; no much larger clone lies one base away. Participants in the prospective study were enrolled through a virtual design, were aged roughly 18 to 100 years, and lived in some 24 United States geographic areas. To assign participants to cohorts, the prospective study relied on clinical history that participants themselves reported in a screening survey and a study questionnaire. Mobile phlebotomists in the prospective study collected whole blood, serum and a nasopharyngeal or oropharyngeal swab from every participant. Participants in the prospective study had the option to provide additional blood draws and questionnaires over an approximately 2-month period. Prospective study blood samples were shipped either frozen or at room temperature before DNA extraction.

What the study reported, not specific to this receptor: How much clinical and demographic metadata was included differed by source and by participant, and the metadata was provided uncurated.

The sample taken for sequencing was PBMCs or T cells enriched from blood (not recorded which). The clonotype comes from a woman aged 45-59 years with acute COVID-19. The rearrangement combines TRBV7-8 with TRBJ1-2; TRBD1 is perhaps the D gene, given 5 matching bases. The DNA sequence reads TGTGCCAGCAGCTTAGATTTTAGGAAAGGGGATGGCTACACCTTC. This sequence encodes CASSLDFRKGDGYTF.